Below, 19 T cell receptor beta chains from the same sample are listed, as sequenced in a study of T cell responses to AZD1222 COVID-19 vaccine. Sequencing was performed with immunoSEQ multiplex PCR; in TCRdb, only in-frame clones are kept and a portion is missing. The sample carries about 84,000 clones, around 85% recorded once. The sequences come from peripheral blood, collected 28 days after the second AZD1222 dose. The receptors derive from an adult who received the AZD1222 COVID-19 vaccine.

This chain connects TRBV3-1 (or the pseudogene TRBV3-2) to TRBJ2-2; 7 positions match TRBD1. This CDR3 has 14 amino acids. Trimming cost V 6 bases and J 8 bases; bases outside gene matches: 9. CDR1 and CDR2 (germline): LGHDT, YNNKEL (reference sequence). The DNA of the CDR3 is TGTGCCAGCAGAAAATCGACAGGGAATGGGGAGCTGTTTTTT. Amino acid sequence: CASRKSTGNGELFF.

CDR3 DNA: TGTGCCAGCAGTGACCGGATGAACACTGAAGCTTTCTTT. Translated, it gives CASSDRMNTEAFF. This chain connects TRBV6-4 to TRBJ1-1; D not certain. Trimming stripped 2 bases from V and 0 bases from J, with 4 bases between. The CDR3 has 13 amino acids. Germline CDR1 is MRHNA and CDR2 is SNTAGT.

The chain uses TRBV5-6 and TRBJ1-4, with 9 bases that match TRBD1. Germline CDR1 SGHDT, CDR2 YYEEEE. This CDR3 comprises 14 residues. The J segment lost 8 bases and the V segment lost 3 bases, leaving 5 bases of the junction unmatched. The chain's CDR3 is CASSSGTGSEKLFF. The CDR3 coding sequence is TGTGCCAGCAGCTCCGGGACAGGGTCAGAAAAACTGTTTTTT.

The chain uses TRBV6-5 and TRBJ1-1, with TRBD1 matching over 9 bases. CDR3 length: 16 residues. From germline, CDR1 is MNHEY and CDR2 SVGAGI. V lost 4 bases, J lost 3 bases, and 9 bases stayed unmatched. The CDR3 is CASSSLPGQGDTEAFF. In DNA form, the CDR3 reads TGTGCCAGCAGTTCACTACCGGGACAGGGAGACACTGAAGCTTTCTTT.

In this sample, this clone turned up once. The chain has TRBV7-2 and TRBJ1-5, with D possibly TRBD1 on 5 matching bases. This CDR3 is built from 13 residues. The germline V and J ends were trimmed by 0 bases and 6 bases, with 6 bases remaining between them. Germline CDR1 SGHTA, CDR2 FQGNSA. The CDR3 is CASSLAGGQPQHF. Written as DNA, the CDR3 is TGTGCCAGCAGCTTAGCCGGGGGTCAGCCCCAGCATTTT. The full variable domain, in which reference TRBV7-2 and TRBJ1-5 provide the parts outside the CDR3, is GAGVSQSPSNKVTEKGKDVELRCDPISGHTALYWYRQSLGQGLEFLIYFQGNSAPDKSGLPSDRFSAERTGGSVSTLTIQRTQQEDSAVYLCASSLAGGQPQHFGDGTRLSIL.

This clone appeared once. The chain is built from TRBV3-1 (or the pseudogene TRBV3-2) and TRBJ2-1; TRBD2 aligns across 9 bases. Looked up from germline, CDR1 is LGHDT and CDR2 is YNNKEL (reference sequence). Germline trimming cut 6 bases from V and 7 bases from J; bases unmatched to any gene: 10. This CDR3 spans 15 amino acids. CDR3 loop: CASRQFRGGGNEQFF. CDR3 coding DNA: TGTGCCAGCAGGCAATTTCGCGGGGGGGGGAATGAGCAGTTCTTC.

There are a few counts of this clone. The V call is TRBV4-1, the J call TRBJ1-5; maybe TRBD1 (5 bases). The germline V and J ends were trimmed by 2 bases and 4 bases, with 12 bases remaining between them. The CDR3 is 15 amino acids. The germline CDR1 and CDR2 sequences are MGHRA and YSYEKL. The CDR3 sequence is CASSQQGSGNQPQHF. The CDR3 DNA is TGCGCCAGCAGCCAACAGGGTAGCGGAAATCAGCCCCAGCATTTT.

This clone is a singleton in its sample. The chain couples TRBV19 to TRBJ1-5, with D tentatively TRBD1 (6 bases). The length of the CDR3 is 13 residues. V was pared by 4 bases and J by 16 bases, with 20 bases between. The germline V gene encodes CDR1 LNHDA and CDR2 SQIVND (reference sequence). As DNA, the CDR3 is TGTGCCAGTAGTAACCACCGGGACAAGGCACCCCATTTT. The encoded protein is CASSNHRDKAPHF.

This sequence joins TRBV5-4 and TRBJ2-2; TRBD2 matches 7 bases. The junction had 6 bases not matched to a gene; V was cut back by 3 bases and J by 4 bases. The CDR3 has 15 amino acids. Germline-derived CDR1 and CDR2 are SGHNT and YYREEE (reference sequence). The CDR3 DNA reads as TGTGCCAGCAGCTCCGGTTCGGGAGGCACCGGGGAGCTGTTTTTT. Amino acids: CASSSGSGGTGELFF. The whole variable domain, filled in from reference TRBV5-4 and TRBJ2-2, reads ETGVTQSPTHLIKTRGQQVTLRCSSQSGHNTVSWYQQALGQGPQFIFQYYREEENGRGNFPPRFSGLQFPNYSSELNVNALELDDSALYLCASSSGSGGTGELFFGEGSRLTVL.

This sequence joins TRBV14 and TRBJ1-2, with 8 bases identical to TRBD1. Germline V lookup: CDR1 SGHDN, CDR2 FVKESK. The V and J ends lost 1 base and 6 bases, in that order; junction bases with no gene match: 7. This CDR3 has 15 amino acids. In DNA, the CDR3 is TGTGCCAGCAGCCAAGCGACAGGGGCCCTGGATGGCTACACCTTC. Its translation is CASSQATGALDGYTF.

V is TRBV10-1 and J is TRBJ2-7, with D possibly TRBD1 on 6 matching bases. The germline V gene has CDR1 WNHNN and CDR2 SYGVQD (reference sequence). The V end was cut by 0 bases, the J end by 12 bases, with 15 bases between. The CDR3 is 13 residues long. CDR3 sequence (DNA): TGCGCCAGCAGTGAGTCTATTCAGGGGCGGCCGTACTTC. Its translation is CASSESIQGRPYF.

This clone has just a few counts. The genes are TRBV11-3 and TRBJ2-1; 8 bases agree with TRBD1. Germline V gene lookup returns CDR1 SGHNT and CDR2 YENEEA. The CDR3 covers 15 residues. Trimming removed 5 bases from V and 4 bases from J; junction bases left unmatched: 7. In DNA, the CDR3 is TGTGCCAGCAGCCTCATCGGACAGGGTTACAATGAGCAGTTCTTC. It specifies CASSLIGQGYNEQFF.

The chain employs TRBV7-9 and TRBJ2-2, with TRBD1 matching 7 bases. Germline V gene lookup returns CDR1 SEHNR and CDR2 FQNEAQ (reference sequence). J lost 5 bases, V lost 5 bases, and 5 bases had no gene match. The CDR3 spans 14 residues. CDR3 sequence reads: CASSNDRVTGELFF. Written as DNA, the CDR3 is TGTGCCAGCAGCAACGACAGGGTTACCGGGGAGCTGTTTTTT. Complete variable domain (other parts from reference TRBV7-9 and TRBJ2-2): DTGVSQNPRHKITKRGQNVTFRCDPISEHNRLYWYRQTLGQGPEFLTYFQNEAQLEKSRLLSDRFSAERPKGSFSTLEIQRTEQGDSAMYLCASSNDRVTGELFFGEGSRLTVL.

This chain uses TRBV6-1 with TRBJ2-1; D uncertain. This CDR3 has 15 amino acids. V lost 2 bases and J 4 bases, leaving 12 bases between the germline ends. Looked up from germline, CDR1 is MNHNS and CDR2 is SASEGT. The CDR3 DNA follows: TGTGCCAGCAGTGAACAGCACCGTTCGTACAATGAGCAGTTCTTC. Translation: CASSEQHRSYNEQFF.

The chain combines TRBV18 with TRBJ1-5; no reliable D call. Germline CDR1 and CDR2: KGHSH and LQKENI. This CDR3 spans 14 amino acids. Trimming took 2 bases from V and 5 from J, leaving 10 bases between them. The CDR3 sequence: CASSPSPDHQPQHF. The CDR3 DNA reads TGTGCCAGCTCACCATCCCCGGACCATCAGCCCCAGCATTTT.

This clone appeared a few times. Other nucleotide sequences from this sample produce the same CDR3. The V call is TRBV18, the J call TRBJ2-3, with 7 bases matching TRBD1. The CDR3 loop spans 16 amino acids. Germline CDR1 and CDR2: KGHSH and LQKENI. J lost 2 bases, V lost 0 bases, and 5 bases had no gene match. The CDR3 DNA sequence: TGTGCCAGCTCACCACCGACAGGGACGTTCACAGATACGCAGTATTTT. Its translation is CASSPPTGTFTDTQYF.

The rearrangement uses TRBV14 and TRBJ1-6, with a tentative D call TRBD1 (5 bases). Germline V lookup: CDR1 SGHDN, CDR2 FVKESK. CDR3 length equals 17 residues. V lost 0 bases to trimming and J lost 4 bases, with 13 bases between them. The DNA of the CDR3 is TGTGCCAGCAGCCAAGATTGGGGGACTGCGTATAATTCACCCCTCCACTTT. This codes for CASSQDWGTAYNSPLHF.

The rearrangement joins TRBV14 to TRBJ1-1, with D unclear. V dropped 4 bases and J dropped 4 bases, with 1 base sitting between them. CDR1 and CDR2 from the germline V gene are SGHDN and FVKESK. The CDR3 runs to 10 residues. For the CDR3, the DNA is TGTGCCAGCAGCCGCACTGAAGCTTTCTTT. As protein: CASSRTEAFF.

The CDR3 loop is CASSLGGNRVEKLFF. DNA of the CDR3: TGCGCCAGCAGCTTAGGGGGGAACAGGGTTGAAAAACTGTTTTTT. V gene TRBV5-1 combines with J gene TRBJ1-4; tentatively, D is TRBD1 (6 bases). V lost 2 bases and J lost 7, with 15 bases in between. Germline-derived CDR1 and CDR2 are SGHRS and YFSETQ. The CDR3 is 15 amino acids.